These 22 T cell receptor beta chains were sequenced from one sample in a study of blood T cells in healthy people across ages. Next came a second PCR, run for about 6 to 12 cycles, which used a sample-barcoded 5' primer along with a J-beta primer mix. TCRdb re-called the 5' RACE reads through MiXCR, storing one row per CDR3 protein. The sample contains around 1,600,000 distinct CDR3 sequences, 35% to 45% of which appear only once. The sample consisted of blood. Source of these receptors: a woman aged 18-29 years in good health.

The J gene is TRBJ2-5, the V gene TRBV6-5; 10 bases agree with TRBD1. J was trimmed by 11 bases and V by 7 bases; bases with no gene match: 16. Per germline, CDR1 MNHEY and CDR2 SVGAGI. The CDR3 has 15 amino acids. CDR3 sequence reads: CASNVGQGDFNEQYF. The CDR3 DNA reads TGTGCCAGCAATGTAGGACAGGGGGATTTCAATGAGCAGTACTTC.

This rearrangement joins TRBV27 to TRBJ2-7; TRBD2 matches at 11 bases. V dropped 5 bases and J dropped 7; count of bases not matched to a gene: 10. Germline CDR1 and CDR2: MNHEY and SMNVEV (reference sequence). This CDR3 comprises 15 residues. The CDR3 loop is CASSQTSGRTEEQYF. The CDR3 coding sequence is TGTGCCAGCAGTCAAACTAGCGGGAGAACGGAAGAGCAGTACTTC.

This chain links TRBV7-2 with TRBJ2-7; D remains unclear. The germline CDR1 and CDR2 sequences are SGHTA and FQGNSA. CDR3 size: 16 residues. V was shortened by 1 base and J by 2 bases, with 15 bases between the two germline ends. CDR3 amino acids: CASSLGARTATYEQYF. The CDR3 DNA is TGTGCCAGCAGCTTAGGGGCTAGAACCGCTACCTACGAGCAGTACTTC.

This clonotype was counted between two and nine times. The chain combines TRBV29-1 with TRBJ2-4; unclear D gene. Germline CDR1 SQVTM, CDR2 ANQGSEA. The germline V and J ends were trimmed by 3 bases and 3 bases, with 15 bases remaining between them. The CDR3 extends over 15 amino acids. The CDR3 is CSVDVRELGKNIQYF. In DNA, the CDR3 is TGCAGCGTTGATGTCCGAGAGTTGGGCAAAAACATTCAGTACTTC.

There are a few counts of this clonotype. V and J are TRBV7-3 and TRBJ2-1; 9 bases match TRBD2. The ends lost 5 bases at V and 3 bases at J; junction bases unmatched: 17. CDR3 size: 19 residues. The germline gives CDR1 SGHTA, CDR2 FQGTGA. The CDR3 nucleotides read TGTGCCAGCAGCAATCCTAGCGGGAACCCGTTCGGGGACTACAATGAGCAGTTCTTC. This translates into CASSNPSGNPFGDYNEQFF.

With respect to this clonotype: Sequence at one end of the junction differs from germline and may be a read error. V is TRBV28 and J is TRBJ1-4; 9 nucleotides agree with TRBD1. The V gene's germline CDR1 is MDHEN and CDR2 SYDVKM. The CDR3 spans 15 residues. The CDR3, as DNA: TGTGTCAGCAGAAGATACAGGGGGCTCGGTGAAAAACTGTTTTTT. Its protein is CVSRRYRGLGEKLFF.

This clonotype was detected only a few times. The V and J genes are TRBV18 and TRBJ2-3; no definite D call. V gave up 5 bases and J gave up 6 bases, with 0 bases separating them. CDR1 and CDR2 (germline): KGHSH, LQKENI. This CDR3 has 9 residues. The chain's CDR3 is CASSDTQYF. DNA for the CDR3: TGTGCCAGCTCAGATACGCAGTATTTT. Together with reference TRBV18 and TRBJ2-3, the CDR3 gives the full variable domain: NAGVMQNPRHLVRRRGQEARLRCSPMKGHSHVYWYRQLPEEGLKFMVYLQKENIIDESGMPKERFSAEFPKEGPSILRIQQVVRGDSAAYFCASSDTQYFGPGTRLTVL.

The gene calls are TRBV12-3 or TRBV12-4 and TRBJ1-1; D possibly corresponds to TRBD1 (6 bases). The CDR3 totals 16 residues. V was clipped by 1 base and J by 5 bases, with 17 bases between them. The CDR3 reads CASSLGRTGLGTEAFF. In nucleotides, the CDR3 is TGTGCCAGCAGTTTAGGCCGAACAGGGTTGGGGACTGAAGCTTTCTTT.

This clonotype turned up a few times. The J gene is TRBJ2-7, the V gene TRBV4-3; 9 positions agree with TRBD2. Trimming removed 4 bases from V and 6 bases from J; junction bases left unmatched: 13. This CDR3 has 16 residues. Germline V gene sequence: CDR1 LGHNA, CDR2 YSLEER. Written as DNA, the CDR3 is TGCGCCAGCAGCCCCGCGTTAGGACTAGCGTTGTTCGAGCAGTACTTC. Protein sequence: CASSPALGLALFEQYF.

This clonotype was found a few times. In DNA, the CDR3 is TGTGCCAACAGGGCTTTGGATGAGCAGTTCTTC. Residues: CANRALDEQFF. The chain carries TRBV7-9 and TRBJ2-1, with D possibly being TRBD1 (6 bases). Germline V lookup: CDR1 SEHNR, CDR2 FQNEAQ (reference sequence). The CDR3 runs 11 residues. V was clipped by 10 bases and J by 8 bases, with 12 bases between them.

This rearrangement joins TRBV20-1 to TRBJ1-6, with TRBD1 identical over 7 bases. CDR3 length: 15 amino acids. Germline V gives CDR1 DFQATT, CDR2 SNEGSKA (reference sequence). The J segment lost 8 bases and the V segment lost 6 bases, leaving 13 bases of the junction unmatched. The CDR3 nucleotides read TGCAGTGCGCGGACCTCGGCAGGGGGTGATTCACCCCTCCACTTT. This translates into CSARTSAGGDSPLHF.

This clonotype has only a few counts. This chain connects TRBV20-1 to TRBJ1-5; D ambiguous. This CDR3 region has 12 residues. Germline-derived CDR1 and CDR2 are DFQATT and SNEGSKA (reference sequence). V lost 8 bases and J lost 2, with 10 bases in between. CDR3 protein: CSCAGGNQPQHF. Here the CDR3 DNA reads TGCAGTTGCGCCGGAGGCAATCAGCCCCAGCATTTT.

The J gene is TRBJ2-6, the V gene TRBV12-3 or TRBV12-4; D might be TRBD1 (6 bases). CDR3 length: 15 residues. Between the trimmed V and J ends, which lost 5 bases and 2 bases, there was a span of 10 bases. The CDR3: CASSIHRAGANVLTF. CDR3 nucleotide sequence: TGTGCCAGCAGTATTCACAGGGCTGGGGCCAACGTCCTGACTTTC.

Only a few counts were recorded for this clonotype. The chain links TRBV9 to TRBJ1-5; a possible D gene is TRBD1 (5 bases). Trimming stripped 0 bases from V and 6 bases from J, with 10 bases between. The V gene's germline CDR1 is SGDLS and CDR2 YYNGEE. CDR3 length: 14 residues. CDR3 region: CASSVDGRAQPQHF. CDR3 bases: TGTGCCAGCAGCGTAGATGGCAGGGCTCAGCCCCAGCATTTT.

This clonotype has a handful of counts. The rearrangement links TRBV4-3 to TRBJ2-1, with D perhaps TRBD2 (6 bases). The germline gives CDR1 LGHNA, CDR2 YSLEER. Trimming took off 0 bases at V and 5 bases at J, with 11 bases between the two ends. The CDR3 loop spans 15 amino acids. CDR3 loop: CASSQDEVADNEQFF. For the CDR3, the DNA is TGCGCCAGCAGCCAAGATGAAGTAGCGGACAATGAGCAGTTCTTC.

This chain joins TRBV5-1 and TRBJ2-5; tentative D call: TRBD1 (5 bases). The end of the DNA aligns better with TRBJ2-7, so the J call may be wrong. This CDR3 spans 13 amino acids. CDR1 is SGHRS, CDR2 YFSETQ, per germline. In nucleotides, the CDR3 is TGCGCCAGCAGCGTCAGGGAAGGGGACGAGCAGTACTTC. This encodes CASSVREGDEQYF.

This clonotype is a singleton in its sample. The junction departs from the called germline gene at one end, perhaps through a read error. This chain links TRBV3-1 with TRBJ1-2; D not certain. The CDR3 is made up of 15 amino acids. CDR1 is LGHDT, CDR2 YNNKEL, per germline (reference sequence). The CDR3 sequence is CTSSQDLGGSYGYTF. CDR3 DNA sequence: TGTACCAGCAGCCAAGATCTAGGAGGAAGCTATGGCTACACCTTC.

The chain links TRBV29-1 to TRBJ1-2; no reliable D call. Germline lookup yields CDR1 SQVTM and CDR2 ANQGSEA. The CDR3 covers 14 residues. The V end was cut by 0 bases, the J end by 9 bases, with 17 bases between. The CDR3 reads CSVEEGTRWIRYTF. CDR3 DNA sequence: TGCAGCGTTGAAGAAGGAACCCGTTGGATCCGCTACACCTTC.

The J gene is TRBJ2-3, the V gene TRBV28; 14 bases match TRBD2. The CDR3 is 18 residues long. Trimming cost V 3 bases and J 6 bases; bases outside gene matches: 11. Germline assignment: CDR1 MDHEN and CDR2 SYDVKM. The CDR3 nucleotides are TGTGCCAGCAGTTTGGGGATCAGACTAGCGGGAGGGCCCGATACGCAGTATTTT. This encodes CASSLGIRLAGGPDTQYF.

This chain uses TRBV9 with TRBJ2-7; D might be TRBD2 (5 bases). V gave up 2 bases and J gave up 6 bases, with 15 bases separating them. Germline CDR1 is SGDLS and CDR2 is YYNGEE. CDR3 length: 14 residues. This CDR3 reads CASSVSGIGPEQYF. CDR3 nucleotides: TGTGCCAGCAGCGTGTCGGGGATTGGACCCGAGCAGTACTTC.

The sample holds a few counts of this clonotype. The V and J genes are TRBV28 and TRBJ1-2; D unresolved. The CDR3 length is 12 residues. Trimming left V 8 bases short and J 6 bases short, with 13 bases between. Germline CDR1 is MDHEN and CDR2 is SYDVKM. The CDR3: CASCSEGDGYTF. The CDR3 coding sequence is TGTGCCAGCTGTAGTGAAGGAGATGGCTACACCTTC.

The chain has TRBV4-3 and TRBJ2-3; maybe TRBD2 (6 bases). Between the trimmed V and J ends, which lost 0 bases and 0 bases, there was a span of 10 bases. CDR3 length: 16 amino acids. Germline CDR1 is LGHNA and CDR2 is YSLEER. The CDR3 here is CASSQDSGDSTDTQYF. The DNA for the CDR3 is TGCGCCAGCAGCCAAGATAGCGGAGATAGCACAGATACGCAGTATTTT.